Listed below are T cell receptor beta chains from one sample, sequenced in a study of T cells expressing NK-cell markers. Using the 5' RACE reads, TCRdb records one entry per CDR3 protein without DNA. The sample includes about 450,000 distinct CDR3 sequences. The sample consisted of blood T cells: a sorted CD56 or NKG2C T cell subset, CD4+ or CD8+ T cells, or bulk PBMC T cells (not recorded which). Receptor source: a woman between 18 and 69 years old in good health. CDR3s include the opening cysteine and the closing phenylalanine or tryptophan.

j_call v_call cdr3_aa
TRBJ1-5 TRBV15 CATSSGTGVNPSNQPQHF
TRBJ2-4 TRBV7-9 CASSLALAVKNIQYF
TRBJ2-1 TRBV18 CASSPRTSNRNEQFF
TRBJ2-1 TRBV29-1 CSVEGTYDYNEQFF
TRBJ2-3 TRBV27 CASRRQDTDTQYF
TRBJ1-5 TRBV20-1 CSARPTGGGQPQHF
TRBJ1-5 TRBV29-1 CSVTPGSNQPQHF
TRBJ2-2 TRBV20-1 CSATSGGDGELFF
TRBJ2-1 TRBV18 CASSRLAVNEQFF
TRBJ2-1 TRBV6-2/TRBV6-3 CASIQNPTSYNEQFF
TRBJ2-5 TRBV10-3 CAIRGPAPGAQYF
TRBJ1-5 TRBV6-2/TRBV6-3 CASSYRGDGGEPQHF
TRBJ1-1 TRBV4-1 CASSQGDRRPSEAFF
TRBJ2-5 TRBV9 CASSQGQQETQYF
TRBJ2-3 TRBV11-1 CASSLGAGGPGSTDTQYF
TRBJ1-1 TRBV27 CASSPTGIEAFF
TRBJ2-1 TRBV29-1 CSVVRRITRSRNEQFF
TRBJ2-2 TRBV5-1 CASSVTSGGTGELFF
TRBJ2-1 TRBV7-3 CASSLRLAGGNEQFF
TRBJ2-7 TRBV20-1 CSAPARTRGEQYF
TRBJ1-2 TRBV9 CASSAPRSSRPSYGYTF
TRBJ2-3 TRBV4-3 CASSQDRDFFRDTQYF
TRBJ2-1 TRBV11-2 CASSLGRVSGTEQFF
TRBJ2-5 TRBV6-1 CASIAGPNQETQYF
TRBJ2-3 TRBV7-9 CASSCPPGDTQYF
TRBJ2-3 TRBV5-5 CASRQGSTSTDTQYF
TRBJ1-6 TRBV4-2 CASSQDLGQVISPLHF
TRBJ2-2 TRBV20-1 CSAKGQGGTGELFF